This TCR beta chain comes out of a study of identical twins. Using its own MiXCR run on the 5' RACE reads, TCRdb lists one record per CDR3 protein. The data contain 1,800,000 or so distinct CDR3 sequences, about 31% of them singletons. This clonotype appeared a single time. Its cognate antigen is unknown. The CDR3 is 14 amino acids. Germline-derived CDR1 and CDR2 are MGHRA and YSYEKL. The study, taken as a whole, reports: Partly confounded zero-insertion analyses could result from invariant MAIT and iNKT cells.

This clonotype was sampled from a newborn girl in good health. The sequenced sample was cord blood. This chain connects TRBV4-1 to TRBJ2-5; D possibly corresponds to TRBD2 (5 bases). The J call is uncertain, as TRBJ2-7 better fits the DNA end. The CDR3 region is CASSPGWRRPEQYF. The CDR3 coding sequence is TGCGCCAGCAGCCCCGGTTGGAGGAGACCCGAGCAGTACTTC.